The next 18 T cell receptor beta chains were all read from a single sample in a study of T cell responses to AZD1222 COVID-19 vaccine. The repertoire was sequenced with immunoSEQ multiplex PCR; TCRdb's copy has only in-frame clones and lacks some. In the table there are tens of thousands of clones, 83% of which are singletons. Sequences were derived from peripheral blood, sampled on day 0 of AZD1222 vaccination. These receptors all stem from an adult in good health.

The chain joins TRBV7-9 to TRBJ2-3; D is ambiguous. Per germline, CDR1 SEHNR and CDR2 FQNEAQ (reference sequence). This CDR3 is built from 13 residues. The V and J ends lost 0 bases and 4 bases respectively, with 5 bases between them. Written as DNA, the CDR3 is TGTGCCAGCAGCTTAGCTATGTCAGATACGCAGTATTTT. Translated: CASSLAMSDTQYF.

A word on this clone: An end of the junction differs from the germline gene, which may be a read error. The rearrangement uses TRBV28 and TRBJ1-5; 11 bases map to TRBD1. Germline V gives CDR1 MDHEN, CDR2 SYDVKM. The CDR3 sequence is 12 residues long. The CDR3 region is CASSLAGTGGIF. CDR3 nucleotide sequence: TGTGCCAGCAGTTTAGCCGGGACAGGGGGGATTTTT.

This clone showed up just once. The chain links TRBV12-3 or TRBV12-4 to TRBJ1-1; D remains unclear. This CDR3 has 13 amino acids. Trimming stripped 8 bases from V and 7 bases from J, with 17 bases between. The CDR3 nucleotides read TGTGCCAGCGGTAGAGCCGGGCCCCTTGAAGCTTTCTTT. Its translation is CASGRAGPLEAFF.

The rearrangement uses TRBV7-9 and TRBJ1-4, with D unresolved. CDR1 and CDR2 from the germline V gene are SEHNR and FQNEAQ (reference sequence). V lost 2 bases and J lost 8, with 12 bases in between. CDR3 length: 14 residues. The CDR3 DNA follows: TGTGCCAGCAGCTTACGCGTGCAAGAGGAAAAACTGTTTTTT. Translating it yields CASSLRVQEEKLFF. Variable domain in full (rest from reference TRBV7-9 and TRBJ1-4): DTGVSQNPRHKITKRGQNVTFRCDPISEHNRLYWYRQTLGQGPEFLTYFQNEAQLEKSRLLSDRFSAERPKGSFSTLEIQRTEQGDSAMYLCASSLRVQEEKLFFGSGTQLSVL.

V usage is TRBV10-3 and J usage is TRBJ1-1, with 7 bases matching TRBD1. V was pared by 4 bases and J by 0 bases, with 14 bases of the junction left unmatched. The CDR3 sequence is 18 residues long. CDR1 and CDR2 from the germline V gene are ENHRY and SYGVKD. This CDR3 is CAISATGEGYTMNTEAFF. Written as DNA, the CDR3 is TGTGCCATCAGTGCAACAGGGGAAGGTTATACAATGAACACTGAAGCTTTCTTT.

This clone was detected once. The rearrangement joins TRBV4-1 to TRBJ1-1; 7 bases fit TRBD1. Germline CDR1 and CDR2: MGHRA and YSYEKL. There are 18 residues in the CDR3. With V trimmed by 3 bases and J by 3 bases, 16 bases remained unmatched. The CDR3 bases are TGCGCCAGCAGCCATAATCCTCGACAGGGTGCTAGTTACACTGAAGCTTTCTTT. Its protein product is CASSHNPRQGASYTEAFF.

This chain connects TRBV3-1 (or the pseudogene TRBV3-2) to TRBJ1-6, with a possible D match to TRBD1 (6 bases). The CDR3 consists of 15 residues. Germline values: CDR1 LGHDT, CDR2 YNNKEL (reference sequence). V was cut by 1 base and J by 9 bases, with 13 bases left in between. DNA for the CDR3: TGTGCCAGCAGCCAAGCTACAGGGAGGATTTCACCCCTCCACTTT. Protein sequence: CASSQATGRISPLHF.

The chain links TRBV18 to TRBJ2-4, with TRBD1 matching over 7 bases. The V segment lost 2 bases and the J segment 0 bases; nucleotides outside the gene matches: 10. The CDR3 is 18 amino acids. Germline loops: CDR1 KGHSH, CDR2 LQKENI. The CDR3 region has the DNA TGTGCCAGCTCACCAGGGACAGACTCTTCCATAGCCAAAAACATTCAGTACTTC. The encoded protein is CASSPGTDSSIAKNIQYF.

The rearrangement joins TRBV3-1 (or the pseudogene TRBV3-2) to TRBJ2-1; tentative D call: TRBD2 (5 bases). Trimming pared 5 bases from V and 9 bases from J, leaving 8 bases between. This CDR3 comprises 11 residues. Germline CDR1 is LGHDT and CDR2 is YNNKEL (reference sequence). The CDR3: CASSLGGEQFF. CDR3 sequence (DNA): TGTGCCAGCAGCTTAGGAGGTGAGCAGTTCTTC.

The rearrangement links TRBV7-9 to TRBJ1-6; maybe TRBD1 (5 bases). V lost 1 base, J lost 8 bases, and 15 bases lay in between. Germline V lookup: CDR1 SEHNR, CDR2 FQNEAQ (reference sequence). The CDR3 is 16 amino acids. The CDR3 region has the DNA TGTGCCAGCAGCTTAGGTTCTCAGGGCGGTTATTCACCCCTCCACTTT. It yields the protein CASSLGSQGGYSPLHF.

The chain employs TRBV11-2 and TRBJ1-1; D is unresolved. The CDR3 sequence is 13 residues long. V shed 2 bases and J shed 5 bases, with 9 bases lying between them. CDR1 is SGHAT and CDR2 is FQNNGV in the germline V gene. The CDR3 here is CASSLTLRTEAFF. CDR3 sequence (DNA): TGTGCCAGCAGCTTAACCTTAAGAACTGAAGCTTTCTTT. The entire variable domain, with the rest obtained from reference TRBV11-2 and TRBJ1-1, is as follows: EAGVAQSPRYKIIEKRQSVAFWCNPISGHATLYWYQQILGQGPKLLIQFQNNGVVDDSQLPKDRFSAERLKGVDSTLKIQPAKLEDSAVYLCASSLTLRTEAFFGQGTRLTVV.

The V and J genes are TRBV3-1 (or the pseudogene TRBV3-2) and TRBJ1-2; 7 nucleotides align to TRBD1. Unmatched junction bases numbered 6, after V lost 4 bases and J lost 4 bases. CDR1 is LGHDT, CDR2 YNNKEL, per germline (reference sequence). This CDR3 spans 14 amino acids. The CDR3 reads CASSLGGIGYGYTF. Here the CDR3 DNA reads TGTGCCAGCAGCCTAGGGGGCATAGGCTATGGCTACACCTTC.

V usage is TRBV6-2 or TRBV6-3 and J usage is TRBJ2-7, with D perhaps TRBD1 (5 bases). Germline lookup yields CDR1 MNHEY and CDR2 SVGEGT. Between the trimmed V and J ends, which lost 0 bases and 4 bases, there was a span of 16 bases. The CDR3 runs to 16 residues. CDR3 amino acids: CASSYSRGREKYEQYF. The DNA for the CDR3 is TGTGCCAGCAGTTACTCCCGCGGCAGGGAAAAGTACGAGCAGTACTTC.

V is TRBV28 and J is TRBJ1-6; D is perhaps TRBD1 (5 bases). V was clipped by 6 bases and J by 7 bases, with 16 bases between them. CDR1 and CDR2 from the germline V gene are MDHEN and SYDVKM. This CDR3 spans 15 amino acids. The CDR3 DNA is TGTGCCAGCAGGCCCGGGGGGACGGGCAATTCACCCCTCCACTTT. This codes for CASRPGGTGNSPLHF.

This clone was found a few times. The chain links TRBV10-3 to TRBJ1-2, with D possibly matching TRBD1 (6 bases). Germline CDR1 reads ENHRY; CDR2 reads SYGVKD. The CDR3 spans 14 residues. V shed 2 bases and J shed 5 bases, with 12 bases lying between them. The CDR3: CAISEGGPGYGYTF. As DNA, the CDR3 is TGTGCCATCAGTGAGGGGGGCCCGGGGTATGGCTACACCTTC.

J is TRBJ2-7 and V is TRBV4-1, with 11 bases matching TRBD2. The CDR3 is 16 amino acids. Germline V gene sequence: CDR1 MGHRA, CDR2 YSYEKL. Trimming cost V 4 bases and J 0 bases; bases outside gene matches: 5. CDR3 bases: TGCGCCAGCAGCCGGTCCGGGACTAGCGGCTCCTACGAGCAGTACTTC. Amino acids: CASSRSGTSGSYEQYF.

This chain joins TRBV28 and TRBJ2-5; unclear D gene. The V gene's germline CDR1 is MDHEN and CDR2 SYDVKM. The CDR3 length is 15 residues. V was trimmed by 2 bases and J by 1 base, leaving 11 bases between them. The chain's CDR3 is CASSLSYIIQETQYF. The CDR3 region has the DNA TGTGCCAGCAGTTTAAGTTACATCATCCAAGAGACCCAGTACTTC.

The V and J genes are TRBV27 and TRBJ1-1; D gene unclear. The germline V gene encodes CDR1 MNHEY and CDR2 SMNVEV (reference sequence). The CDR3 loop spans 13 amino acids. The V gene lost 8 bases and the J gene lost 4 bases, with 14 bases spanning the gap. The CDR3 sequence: CASSPGVSTEAFF. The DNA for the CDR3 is TGTGCCAGCTCCCCGGGTGTGAGCACTGAAGCTTTCTTT.